The present entry profiles one T cell receptor beta chain with its context. It lacks a known antigen. One base away there is no much larger clone; base qualities are not given. The method behind the library was the immunoSEQ multiplex PCR assay. The authors processed their data as follows. A statistical classification framework was developed to diagnose cytomegalovirus status using the catalog of TCR beta chain sequences. The table comes from immuneACCESS by way of TCRdb, which keeps in-frame sequences with V and J called. Part of the clones is missing from these tables; in studies checked, under half for an unresolved V gene and the rest for unknown reasons. V, J and clone size derive from that table, while D and trimming were established from the DNA sequence. Present in this sample are about 200,000 clones, about 91% of which were seen just once. Over 2.5% of the sample rests with the top ten.

The sample belongs to a study of cytomegalovirus exposure and HLA in healthy donors (dated by TCRdb to 2016 to 2017). Notes on the research overall: According to a later analysis, the roughly 120 validation repertoires were produced on the same platform as the approximately 610 repertoires of the first cohort. The study was designed to test whether signatures of past pathogen exposure could be identified by cataloging public T cell receptors. A separate validation cohort of over a hundred different subjects was used in addition to the 666-subject first cohort. To predict cytomegalovirus infection status, the study brought together high-throughput TCR immunosequencing, statistical association of individual TCRs with disease status, and machine learning. Paper-wide results and their limitations: The study listed approximately 150 TCR beta chains as associated with cytomegalovirus. Most TCR sequences were seen in very few donors, while some public TCRs were found in many individuals. The authors suggested that the approach could potentially be extended to other disease states and immunological phenotypes. A later analysis lacked HLA typing for the validation cohort, so it scored co-occurrence in that cohort across all 110 or so repertoires. Cytomegalovirus status was reported to be diagnosed by the classifier with high specificity and sensitivity in both the original and validation cohorts. A few of the identified cytomegalovirus-associated TCR beta chains were confirmed in vitro to be specific for cytomegalovirus antigens. In a later analysis, TCRs clustered in the first cohort were found to also tend to co-occur in the 130 or so validation repertoires, with 90% to 95% of cluster scores above 0.

Spanning cysteine to phenylalanine, the CDR3 consists of 17 amino acids. Only CDR3 DNA is held: 51 bases, read in frame from base 1. The germline V and J ends show losses of 0 bases and 6 bases respectively, and no gene match explains 6 bases of the junction. The germline V gene provides CDR1 SGDLS and CDR2 YYNGEE. The donors belonged to the validation cohort of over a hundred subjects, which was separate from the approximately 700-subject first cohort. The sequence was collected from a woman between 18 and 29 years old in good health and CMV-seronegative. Sequences were obtained from PBMCs. This receptor chain uses TRBV9 and TRBJ1-4, with 12 middle bases fitting TRBD1. CDR3 loop: CASSVGGTGGVYEKLFF. The DNA reads as follows: TGTGCCAGCAGCGTAGGTGGGACAGGGGGCGTCTATGAAAAACTGTTTTTT.